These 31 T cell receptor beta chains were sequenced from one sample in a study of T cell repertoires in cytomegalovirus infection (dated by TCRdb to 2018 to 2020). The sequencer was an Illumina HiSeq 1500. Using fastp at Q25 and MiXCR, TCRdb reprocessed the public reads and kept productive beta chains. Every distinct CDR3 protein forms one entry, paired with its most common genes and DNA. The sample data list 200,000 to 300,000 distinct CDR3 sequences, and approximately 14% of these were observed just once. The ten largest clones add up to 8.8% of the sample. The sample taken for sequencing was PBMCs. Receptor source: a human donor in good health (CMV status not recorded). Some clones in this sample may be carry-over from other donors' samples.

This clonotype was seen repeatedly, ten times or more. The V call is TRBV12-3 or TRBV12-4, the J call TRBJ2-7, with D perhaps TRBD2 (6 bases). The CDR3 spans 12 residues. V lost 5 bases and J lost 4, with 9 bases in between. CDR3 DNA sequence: TGTGCCAGCAGTAGCGGGCTATACGAGCAGTACTTC. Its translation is CASSSGLYEQYF.

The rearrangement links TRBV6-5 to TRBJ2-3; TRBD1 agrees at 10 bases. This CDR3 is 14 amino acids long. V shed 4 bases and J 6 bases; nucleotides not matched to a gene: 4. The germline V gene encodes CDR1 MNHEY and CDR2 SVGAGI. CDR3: CASSSTGGRDTQYF. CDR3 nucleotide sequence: TGTGCCAGCAGTTCGACAGGGGGCAGGGATACGCAGTATTTT.

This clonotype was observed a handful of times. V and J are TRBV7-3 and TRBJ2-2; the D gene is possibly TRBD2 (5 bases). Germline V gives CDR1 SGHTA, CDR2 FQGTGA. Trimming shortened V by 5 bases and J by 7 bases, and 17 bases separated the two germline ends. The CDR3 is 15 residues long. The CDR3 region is CASSPTATRNGELFF. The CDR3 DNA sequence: TGTGCCAGCAGCCCGACCGCCACTAGGAACGGGGAGCTGTTTTTT. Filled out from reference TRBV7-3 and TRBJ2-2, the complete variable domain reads GAGVSQTPSNKVTEKGKYVELRCDPISGHTALYWYRQSLGQGPEFLIYFQGTGAADDSGLPNDRFFAVRPEGSVSTLKIQRTERGDSAVYLCASSPTATRNGELFFGEGSRLTVL.

CDR3 protein: CASSLESGNQPQHF. For the CDR3, the DNA is TGTGCCAGCAGCTTAGAATCGGGCAATCAGCCCCAGCATTTT. The chain has TRBV7-3 and TRBJ1-5; no clear D. V lost 2 bases to trimming and J lost 2 bases, with 7 bases between them. The CDR3 has 14 amino acids. CDR1 SGHTA and CDR2 FQGTGA come from the germline V gene. Looking up the rest from reference TRBV7-3 and TRBJ1-5 gives the full variable domain: GAGVSQTPSNKVTEKGKYVELRCDPISGHTALYWYRQSLGQGPEFLIYFQGTGAADDSGLPNDRFFAVRPEGSVSTLKIQRTERGDSAVYLCASSLESGNQPQHFGDGTRLSIL.

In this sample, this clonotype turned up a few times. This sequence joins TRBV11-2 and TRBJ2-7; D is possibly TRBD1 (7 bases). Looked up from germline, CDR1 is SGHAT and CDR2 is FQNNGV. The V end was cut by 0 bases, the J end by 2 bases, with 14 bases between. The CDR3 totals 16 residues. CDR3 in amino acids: CASSLDSGQATYEQYF. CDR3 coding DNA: TGTGCCAGCAGCTTAGATAGCGGACAGGCTACCTACGAGCAGTACTTC.

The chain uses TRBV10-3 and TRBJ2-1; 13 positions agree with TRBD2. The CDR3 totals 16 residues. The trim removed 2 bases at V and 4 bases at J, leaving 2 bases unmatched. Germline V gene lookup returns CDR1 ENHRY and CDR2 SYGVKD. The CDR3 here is CAISERTSGGYNEQFF. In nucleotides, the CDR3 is TGTGCCATCAGTGAGAGGACTAGCGGGGGTTACAATGAGCAGTTCTTC.

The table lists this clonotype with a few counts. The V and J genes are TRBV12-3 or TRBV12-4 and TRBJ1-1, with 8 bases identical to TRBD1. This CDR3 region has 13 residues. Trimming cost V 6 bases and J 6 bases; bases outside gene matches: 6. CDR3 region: CASRPGQGSEAFF. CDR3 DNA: TGTGCCAGCAGACCAGGACAGGGATCTGAAGCTTTCTTT.

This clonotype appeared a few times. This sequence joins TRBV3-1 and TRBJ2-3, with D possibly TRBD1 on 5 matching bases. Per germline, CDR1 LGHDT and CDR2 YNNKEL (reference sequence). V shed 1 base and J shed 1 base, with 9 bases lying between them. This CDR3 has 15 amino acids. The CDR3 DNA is TGTGCCAGCAGCCAAGCTGGACACCGCACAGATACGCAGTATTTT. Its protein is CASSQAGHRTDTQYF.

The CDR3, as DNA: TGCGCCAGCACTTCGACAGGGACCAACTATGGCTACACCTTC. Protein: CASTSTGTNYGYTF. V gene TRBV4-1 combines with J gene TRBJ1-2; 7 nucleotides line up with TRBD1. Per germline, CDR1 MGHRA and CDR2 YSYEKL. Trimming at V came to 7 bases and at J to 2 bases, leaving 7 bases not matched to a gene. The CDR3 length is 14 residues.

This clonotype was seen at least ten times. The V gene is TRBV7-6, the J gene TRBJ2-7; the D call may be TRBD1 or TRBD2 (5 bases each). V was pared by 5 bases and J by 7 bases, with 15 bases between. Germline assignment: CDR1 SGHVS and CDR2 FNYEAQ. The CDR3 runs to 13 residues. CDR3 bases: TGTGCCAGCAGCGTTGGGACGCTTGAGGAGCAGTACTTC. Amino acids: CASSVGTLEEQYF.

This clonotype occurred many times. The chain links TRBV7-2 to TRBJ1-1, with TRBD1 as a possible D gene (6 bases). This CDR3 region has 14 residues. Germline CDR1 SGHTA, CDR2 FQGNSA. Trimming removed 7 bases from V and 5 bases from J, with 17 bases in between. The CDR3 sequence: CASTVEEGVTEAFF. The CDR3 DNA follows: TGTGCCAGCACCGTCGAAGAGGGGGTAACTGAAGCTTTCTTT.

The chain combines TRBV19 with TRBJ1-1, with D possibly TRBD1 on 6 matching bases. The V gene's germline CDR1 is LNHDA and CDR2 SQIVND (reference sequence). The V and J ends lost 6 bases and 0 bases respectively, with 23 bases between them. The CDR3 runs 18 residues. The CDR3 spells CASRFDSRAGGLNTEAFF. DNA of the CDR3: TGTGCCAGTAGGTTTGATAGTCGGGCTGGGGGGCTGAACACTGAAGCTTTCTTT.

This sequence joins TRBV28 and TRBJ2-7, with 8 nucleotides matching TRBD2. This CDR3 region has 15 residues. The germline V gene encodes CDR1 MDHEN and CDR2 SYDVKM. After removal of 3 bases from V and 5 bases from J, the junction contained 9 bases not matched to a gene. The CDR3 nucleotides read TGTGCCAGCAGTTTGCTAGGCGGGAGGATCAACGAGCAGTACTTC. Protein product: CASSLLGGRINEQYF.

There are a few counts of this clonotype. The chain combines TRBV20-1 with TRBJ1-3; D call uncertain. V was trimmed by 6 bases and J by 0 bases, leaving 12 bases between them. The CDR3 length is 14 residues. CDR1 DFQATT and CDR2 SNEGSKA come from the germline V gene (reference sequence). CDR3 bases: TGCAGTGCGAGACCGGACCCCTCTGGAAACACCATATATTTT. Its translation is CSARPDPSGNTIYF.

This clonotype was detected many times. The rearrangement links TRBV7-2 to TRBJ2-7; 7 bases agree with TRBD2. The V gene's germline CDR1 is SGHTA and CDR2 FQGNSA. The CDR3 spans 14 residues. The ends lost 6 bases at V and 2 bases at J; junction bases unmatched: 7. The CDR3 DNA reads TGTGCCAGCAGGAGTGGCGGGAGCACCTACGAGCAGTACTTC. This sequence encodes CASRSGGSTYEQYF.

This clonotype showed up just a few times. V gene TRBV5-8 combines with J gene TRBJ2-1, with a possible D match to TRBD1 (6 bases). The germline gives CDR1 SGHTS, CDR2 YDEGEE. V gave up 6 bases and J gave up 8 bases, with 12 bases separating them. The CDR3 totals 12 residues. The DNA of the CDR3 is TGTGCCAGCACACAGGGATTCCATGAGCAGTTCTTC. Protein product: CASTQGFHEQFF.

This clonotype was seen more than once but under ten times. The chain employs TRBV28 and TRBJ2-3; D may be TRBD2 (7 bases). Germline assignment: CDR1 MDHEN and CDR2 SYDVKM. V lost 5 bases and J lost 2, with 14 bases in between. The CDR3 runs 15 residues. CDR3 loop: CASSLSRGLTDTQYF. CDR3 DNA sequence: TGTGCCAGCAGTCTTTCGCGGGGGCTCACAGATACGCAGTATTTT.

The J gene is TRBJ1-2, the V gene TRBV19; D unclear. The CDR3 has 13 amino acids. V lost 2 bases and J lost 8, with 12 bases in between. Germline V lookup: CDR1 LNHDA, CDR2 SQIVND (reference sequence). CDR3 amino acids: CASSIPPDVGYTF. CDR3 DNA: TGTGCCAGTAGTATACCTCCCGATGTCGGCTACACCTTC. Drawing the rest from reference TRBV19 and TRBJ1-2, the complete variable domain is DGGITQSPKYLFRKEGQNVTLSCEQNLNHDAMYWYRQDPGQGLRLIYYSQIVNDFQKGDIAEGYSVSREKKESFPLTVTSAQKNPTAFYLCASSIPPDVGYTFGSGTRLTVV.

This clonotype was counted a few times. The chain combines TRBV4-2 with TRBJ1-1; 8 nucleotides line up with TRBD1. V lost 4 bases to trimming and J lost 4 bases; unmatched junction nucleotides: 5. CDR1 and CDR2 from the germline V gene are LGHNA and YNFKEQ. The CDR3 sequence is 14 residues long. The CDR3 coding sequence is TGTGCCAGCAGCCGTATACAGGGGGGCACTGAAGCTTTCTTT. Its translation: CASSRIQGGTEAFF.

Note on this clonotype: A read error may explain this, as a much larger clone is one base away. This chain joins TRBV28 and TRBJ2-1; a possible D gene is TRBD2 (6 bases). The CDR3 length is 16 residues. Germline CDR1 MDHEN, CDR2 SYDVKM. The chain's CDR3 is CAGSLPRGSGYNEQFF. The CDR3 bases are TGTGCCGGCAGTTTGCCCCGGGGTAGCGGATACAATGAGCAGTTCTTC.

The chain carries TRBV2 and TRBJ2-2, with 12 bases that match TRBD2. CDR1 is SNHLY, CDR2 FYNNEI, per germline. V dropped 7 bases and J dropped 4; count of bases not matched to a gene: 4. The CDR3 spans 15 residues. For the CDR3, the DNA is TGTGCCAGCAACCCGGGACTAGCGGGCACCGGGGAGCTGTTTTTT. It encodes CASNPGLAGTGELFF. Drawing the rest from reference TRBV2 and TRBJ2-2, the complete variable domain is EPEVTQTPSHQVTQMGQEVILRCVPISNHLYFYWYRQILGQKVEFLVSFYNNEISEKSEIFDDQFSVERPDGSNFTLKIRSTKLEDSAMYFCASNPGLAGTGELFFGEGSRLTVL.

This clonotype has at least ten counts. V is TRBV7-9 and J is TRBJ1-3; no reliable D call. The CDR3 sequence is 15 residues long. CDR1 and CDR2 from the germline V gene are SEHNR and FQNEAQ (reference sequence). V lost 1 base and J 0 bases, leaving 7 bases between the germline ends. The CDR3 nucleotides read TGTGCCAGCAGCTTAGGAGGGAACTCTGGAAACACCATATATTTT. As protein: CASSLGGNSGNTIYF. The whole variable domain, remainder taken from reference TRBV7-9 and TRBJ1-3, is DTGVSQNPRHKITKRGQNVTFRCDPISEHNRLYWYRQTLGQGPEFLTYFQNEAQLEKSRLLSDRFSAERPKGSFSTLEIQRTEQGDSAMYLCASSLGGNSGNTIYFGEGSWLTVV.

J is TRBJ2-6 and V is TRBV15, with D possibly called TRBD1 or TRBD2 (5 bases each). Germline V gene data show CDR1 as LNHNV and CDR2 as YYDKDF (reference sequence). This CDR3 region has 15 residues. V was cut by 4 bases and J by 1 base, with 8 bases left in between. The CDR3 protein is CATSTEGSGANVLTF. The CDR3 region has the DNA TGTGCCACCAGCACCGAGGGGTCTGGGGCCAACGTCCTGACTTTC. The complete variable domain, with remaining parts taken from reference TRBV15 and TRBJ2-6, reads DAMVIQNPRYQVTQFGKPVTLSCSQTLNHNVMYWYQQKSSQAPKLLFHYYDKDFNNEADTPDNFQSRRPNTSFCFLDIRSPGLGDTAMYLCATSTEGSGANVLTFGAGSRLTVL.

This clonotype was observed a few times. CDR3 sequence: CASSLAGVSAGELFF. CDR3 nucleotide sequence: TGTGCCAGCAGCTTGGCCGGGGTTTCGGCCGGGGAGCTGTTTTTT. The chain couples TRBV5-4 to TRBJ2-2; a weak D match, TRBD2 (5 bases). The V end lost 0 bases, the J end lost 6 bases, and 12 bases lay between the germline ends. The length of the CDR3 is 15 residues. Germline V gene data show CDR1 as SGHNT and CDR2 as YYREEE (reference sequence).

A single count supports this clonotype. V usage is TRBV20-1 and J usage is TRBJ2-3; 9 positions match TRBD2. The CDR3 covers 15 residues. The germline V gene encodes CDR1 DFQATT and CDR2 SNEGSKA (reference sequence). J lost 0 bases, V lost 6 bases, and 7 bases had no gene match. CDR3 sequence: CSARLAGISTDTQYF. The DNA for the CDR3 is TGCAGTGCGAGGCTAGCGGGGATTAGCACAGATACGCAGTATTTT.

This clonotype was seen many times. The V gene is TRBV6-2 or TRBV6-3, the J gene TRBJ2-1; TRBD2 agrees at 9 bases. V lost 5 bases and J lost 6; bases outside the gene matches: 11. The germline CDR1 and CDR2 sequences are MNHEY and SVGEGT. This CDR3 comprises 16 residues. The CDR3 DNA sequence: TGTGCCAGCAGTCCACCTCTGGGCGGGAGGGCCAATGAGCAGTTCTTC. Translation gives CASSPPLGGRANEQFF.

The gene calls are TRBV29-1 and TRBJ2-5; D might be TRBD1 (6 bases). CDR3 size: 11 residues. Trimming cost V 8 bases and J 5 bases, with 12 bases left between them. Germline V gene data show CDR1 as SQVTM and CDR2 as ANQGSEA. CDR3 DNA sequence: TGCAGCTATGGACAGAAGGAGACCCAGTACTTC. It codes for CSYGQKETQYF.

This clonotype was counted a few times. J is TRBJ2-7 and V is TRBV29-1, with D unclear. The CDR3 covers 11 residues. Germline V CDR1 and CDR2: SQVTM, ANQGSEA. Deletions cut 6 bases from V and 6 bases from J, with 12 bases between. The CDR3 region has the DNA TGCAGCGTGGGTGAGACTGGCGAGCAGTACTTC. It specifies CSVGETGEQYF.

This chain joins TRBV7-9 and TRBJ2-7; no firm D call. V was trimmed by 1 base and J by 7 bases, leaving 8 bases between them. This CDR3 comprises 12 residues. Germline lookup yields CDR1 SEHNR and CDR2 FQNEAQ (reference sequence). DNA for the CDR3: TGTGCCAGCAGCTTAGGTCAGTTTGAGCAGTACTTC. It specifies CASSLGQFEQYF.

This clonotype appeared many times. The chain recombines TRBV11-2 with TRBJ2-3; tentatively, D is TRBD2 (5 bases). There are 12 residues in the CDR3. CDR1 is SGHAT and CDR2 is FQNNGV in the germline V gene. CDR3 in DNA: TGTGCAGGGCGGCGGGGCACAGATACGCAGTATTTT. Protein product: CAGRRGTDTQYF.

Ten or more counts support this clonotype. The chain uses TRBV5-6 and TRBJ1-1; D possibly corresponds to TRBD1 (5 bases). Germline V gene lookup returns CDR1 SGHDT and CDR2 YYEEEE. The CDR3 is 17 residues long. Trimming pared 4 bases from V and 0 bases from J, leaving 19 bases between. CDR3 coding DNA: TGTGCCAGCAGCCCGAGGACACCAGGAAGGATGAACACTGAAGCTTTCTTT. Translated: CASSPRTPGRMNTEAFF.